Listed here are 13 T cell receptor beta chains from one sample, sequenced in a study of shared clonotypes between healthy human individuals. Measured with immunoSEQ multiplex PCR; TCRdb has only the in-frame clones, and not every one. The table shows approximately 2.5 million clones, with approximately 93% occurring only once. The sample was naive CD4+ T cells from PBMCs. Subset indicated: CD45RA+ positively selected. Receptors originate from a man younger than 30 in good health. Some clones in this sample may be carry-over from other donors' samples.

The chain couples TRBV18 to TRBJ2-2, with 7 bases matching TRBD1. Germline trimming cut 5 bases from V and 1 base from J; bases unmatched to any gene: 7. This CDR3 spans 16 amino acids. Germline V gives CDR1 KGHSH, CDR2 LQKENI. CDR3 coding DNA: TGTGCCAGCTCAACCAGACAGGGTATGAACACCGGGGAGCTGTTTTTT. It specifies CASSTRQGMNTGELFF.

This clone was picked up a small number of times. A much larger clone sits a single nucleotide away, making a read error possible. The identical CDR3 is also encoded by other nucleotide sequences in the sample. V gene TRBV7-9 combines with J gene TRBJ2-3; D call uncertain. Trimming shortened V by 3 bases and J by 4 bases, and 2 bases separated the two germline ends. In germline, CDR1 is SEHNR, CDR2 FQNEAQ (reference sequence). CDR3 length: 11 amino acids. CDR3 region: CASSFSDTQYF. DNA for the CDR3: TGTGCCAGCAGCTTCTCAGATACGCAGTATTTT.

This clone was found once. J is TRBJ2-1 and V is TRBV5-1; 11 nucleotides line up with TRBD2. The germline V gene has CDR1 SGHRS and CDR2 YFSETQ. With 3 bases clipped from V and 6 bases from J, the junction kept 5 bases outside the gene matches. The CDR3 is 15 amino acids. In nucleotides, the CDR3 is TGCGCCAGCAGCTCGACTAGCGGGGCCACCAATGAGCAGTTCTTC. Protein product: CASSSTSGATNEQFF.

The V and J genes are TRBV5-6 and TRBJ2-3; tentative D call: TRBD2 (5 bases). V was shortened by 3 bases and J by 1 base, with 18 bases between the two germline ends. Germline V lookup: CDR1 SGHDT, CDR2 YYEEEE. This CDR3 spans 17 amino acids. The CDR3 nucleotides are TGTGCCAGCAGCTCCGAGGTTGCGGGCGCCCGCACAGATACGCAGTATTTT. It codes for CASSSEVAGARTDTQYF.

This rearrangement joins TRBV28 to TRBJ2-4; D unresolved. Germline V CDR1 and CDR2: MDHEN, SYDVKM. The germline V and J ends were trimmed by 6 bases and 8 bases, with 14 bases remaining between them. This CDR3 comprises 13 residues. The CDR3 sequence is CASRDRARDIQYF. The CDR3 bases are TGTGCCAGCAGGGACCGTGCCCGAGACATTCAGTACTTC.

This CDR3 reads CASSAHRAGNTIYF. The CDR3 DNA sequence: TGTGCCAGCAGCGCACACAGGGCTGGAAACACCATATATTTT. This chain links TRBV9 with TRBJ1-3; D perhaps matches TRBD1 (6 bases). Trimming took off 3 bases at V and 2 bases at J, with 9 bases between the two ends. Germline V gives CDR1 SGDLS, CDR2 YYNGEE. This CDR3 is built from 14 residues.

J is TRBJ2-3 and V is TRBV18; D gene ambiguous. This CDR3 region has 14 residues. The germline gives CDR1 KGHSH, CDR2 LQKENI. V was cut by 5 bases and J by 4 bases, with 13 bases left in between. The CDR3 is CASSASLNADTQYF. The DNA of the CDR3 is TGTGCCAGCTCAGCCTCCTTAAACGCAGATACGCAGTATTTT.

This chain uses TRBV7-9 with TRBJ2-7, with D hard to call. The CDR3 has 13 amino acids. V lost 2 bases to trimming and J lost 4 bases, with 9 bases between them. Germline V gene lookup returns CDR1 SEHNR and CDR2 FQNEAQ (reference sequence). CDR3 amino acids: CASSLISQYEQYF. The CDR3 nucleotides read TGTGCCAGCAGCTTAATCAGCCAGTACGAGCAGTACTTC.

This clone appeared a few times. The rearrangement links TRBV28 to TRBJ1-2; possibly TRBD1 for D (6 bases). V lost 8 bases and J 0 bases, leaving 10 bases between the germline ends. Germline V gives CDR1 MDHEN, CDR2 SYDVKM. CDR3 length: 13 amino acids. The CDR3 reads CASRDTSNYGYTF. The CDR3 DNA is TGTGCCAGCCGGGACACATCTAACTATGGCTACACCTTC.

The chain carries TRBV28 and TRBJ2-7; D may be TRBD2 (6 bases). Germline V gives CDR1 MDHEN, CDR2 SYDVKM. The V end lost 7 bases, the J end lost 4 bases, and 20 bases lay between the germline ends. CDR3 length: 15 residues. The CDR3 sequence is CASTSPGGKGYEQYF. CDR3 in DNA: TGTGCCAGCACCAGCCCCGGGGGTAAGGGATACGAGCAGTACTTC.

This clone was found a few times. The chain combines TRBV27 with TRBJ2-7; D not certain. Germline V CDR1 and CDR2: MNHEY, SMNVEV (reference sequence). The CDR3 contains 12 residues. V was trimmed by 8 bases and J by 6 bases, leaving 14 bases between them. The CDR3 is CASPHGPLEQYF. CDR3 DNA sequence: TGTGCCAGCCCCCACGGCCCCCTCGAGCAGTACTTC.

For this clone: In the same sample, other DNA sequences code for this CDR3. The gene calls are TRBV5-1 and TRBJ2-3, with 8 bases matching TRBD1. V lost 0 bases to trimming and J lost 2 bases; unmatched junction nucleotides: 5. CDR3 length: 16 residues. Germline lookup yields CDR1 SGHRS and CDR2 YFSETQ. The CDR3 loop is CASSLGGQGNTDTQYF. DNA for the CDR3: TGCGCCAGCAGCTTGGGCGGACAGGGTAACACAGATACGCAGTATTTT.

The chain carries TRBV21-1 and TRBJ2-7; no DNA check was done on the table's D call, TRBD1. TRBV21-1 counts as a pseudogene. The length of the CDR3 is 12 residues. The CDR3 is CASHAEQDEQYF. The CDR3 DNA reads TGTGCCAGCCATGCAGAACAGGACGAGCAGTACTTC.